This T cell receptor beta chain was captured in a study of blood T cell repertoires in COVID-19. For the study at large: PBMCs, B-cell-depleted T cells, or T cells were the source of the cDNA or gDNA that made up the material.

The repertoire was sequenced with immunoSEQ multiplex PCR; TCRdb's copy has only in-frame clones and lacks some. The sample contains 300,000 to 400,000 clones, around nine tenths of which appear only once. Researchers sorted participants into cohorts using their self-reported clinical history. This clone appeared a single time. Per the germline V gene, CDR1 is KGHSH and CDR2 is LQKENI. This CDR3 is built from 14 residues. V was cut by 1 base and J by 2 bases, with 9 bases left in between. This sequence was found in a woman aged 25-40 years who had been exposed to COVID-19. Sequencing was performed on PBMCs or T cells enriched from blood (not recorded which). This sequence joins TRBV18 and TRBJ2-7; the D gene is possibly TRBD1 (5 bases). CDR3 region: CASSPQGRTYEQYF. The CDR3 nucleotides read TGTGCCAGCTCACCACAGGGGCGCACCTACGAGCAGTACTTC.